This record concerns one T cell receptor beta chain sequence. The data belong to a study of tumor-infiltrating lymphocytes in oesophageal squamous cell carcinoma. From the PCR reads, TCRdb called clonotypes with MiXCR, one entry per CDR3 protein. The sample lists under 11,000 distinct CDR3 sequences; roughly 61% were seen once. CDR1 SGHVS and CDR2 FNYEAQ come from the germline V gene. The CDR3 consists of 13 residues. V lost 0 bases and J 13 bases, leaving 13 bases between the germline ends. The sequenced sample consisted of esophageal tumor tissue. V gene TRBV7-6 combines with J gene TRBJ2-4, with D uncertain. The receptor's source is a female donor with esophageal squamous cell carcinoma. The CDR3 DNA is TGTGCCAGCAGCTTAGCGGAGAGTACGGAGCAGTACTTC. Residues: CASSLAESTEQYF.